This passage covers 13 T cell receptor beta chains from one sample sequenced in a study of cytomegalovirus exposure and HLA in healthy donors. This PCR relied on a set of 60 Vbeta primers and 13 Jbeta primers. The data were produced by immunoSEQ multiplex PCR, yet TCRdb's version contains in-frame clones alone and is incomplete. The sample records roughly 130,000 clones, 65% to 85% being singletons. Sequencing used PBMCs. Receptors originate from a woman aged 35 to 49 in good health and CMV-seronegative.

This chain joins TRBV6-1 and TRBJ2-4; no clear D gene. Per the germline V gene, CDR1 is MNHNS and CDR2 is SASEGT. The CDR3 spans 14 residues. The ends were cut back, 4 bases at V and 5 bases at J, with 12 bases in the middle. The CDR3 bases are TGTGCCAGCAGTGTTGGTACATACGAAAACATTCAGTACTTC. This gives the protein CASSVGTYENIQYF.

The chain recombines TRBV7-8 with TRBJ1-1; D remains unclear. CDR1 SGHVS and CDR2 FQNEAQ come from the germline V gene. V lost 1 base and J 8 bases, leaving 11 bases between the germline ends. CDR3 length equals 13 residues. The CDR3 here is CASSLGRRVEAFF. In DNA, the CDR3 is TGTGCCAGCAGCTTAGGTCGGAGGGTCGAAGCTTTCTTT.

The rearrangement joins TRBV2 to TRBJ2-7, with 10 nucleotides matching TRBD1. Germline CDR1 SNHLY, CDR2 FYNNEI. The CDR3 runs 14 residues. With 8 bases clipped from V and 1 base from J, the junction kept 5 bases outside the gene matches. The CDR3 loop is CASGPGQGSYEQYF. Here the CDR3 DNA reads TGTGCCAGCGGCCCGGGACAGGGGTCCTACGAGCAGTACTTC.

The table lists this clone with a few counts. Other DNA sequences of this sample code for an identical CDR3. The chain links TRBV27 to TRBJ1-6, with a weak D call TRBD1 (6 bases). The CDR3 sequence is 13 residues long. Deletions cut 6 bases from V and 8 bases from J, with 11 bases between. The germline V gene encodes CDR1 MNHEY and CDR2 SMNVEV (reference sequence). CDR3 loop: CASSHRVYSPLHF. The DNA of the CDR3 is TGTGCCAGCAGCCACAGGGTGTATTCACCCCTCCACTTT.

The rearrangement uses TRBV19 and TRBJ1-5; 9 nucleotides agree with TRBD1. With V trimmed by 5 bases and J by 2 bases, 10 bases remained unmatched. Germline V CDR1 and CDR2: LNHDA, SQIVND (reference sequence). This CDR3 is built from 17 residues. The CDR3 here is CASSATWGQGGNQPQHF. In DNA, the CDR3 is TGTGCCAGTAGTGCTACCTGGGGACAGGGTGGCAATCAGCCCCAGCATTTT.

The chain recombines TRBV18 with TRBJ2-5, with a possible D match to TRBD2 (6 bases). Trimming removed 6 bases from V and 5 bases from J, with 19 bases in between. This CDR3 is built from 15 residues. The germline V gene has CDR1 KGHSH and CDR2 LQKENI. The CDR3 DNA follows: TGTGCCAGCTCCCGACGGAGAGCGGGCCAGGAGACCCAGTACTTC. Translating gives CASSRRRAGQETQYF. Combining the CDR3 with reference TRBV18 and TRBJ2-5 gives the whole variable domain NAGVMQNPRHLVRRRGQEARLRCSPMKGHSHVYWYRQLPEEGLKFMVYLQKENIIDESGMPKERFSAEFPKEGPSILRIQQVVRGDSAAYFCASSRRRAGQETQYFGPGTRLLVL.

In its sample, this clone was seen once. The gene calls are TRBV27 and TRBJ2-3; 7 bases map to TRBD2. Trimming at V came to 6 bases and at J to 4 bases, leaving 13 bases not matched to a gene. The V gene's germline CDR1 is MNHEY and CDR2 SMNVEV (reference sequence). This CDR3 comprises 16 residues. CDR3 residues: CASSWVRTSHADTQYF. CDR3 DNA sequence: TGTGCCAGCAGCTGGGTCAGGACTAGTCACGCAGATACGCAGTATTTT.

The J gene is TRBJ2-1, the V gene TRBV9; D gene ambiguous. This CDR3 comprises 14 residues. CDR1 and CDR2 (germline): SGDLS, YYNGEE. V was trimmed by 1 base and J by 3 bases, leaving 8 bases between them. DNA of the CDR3: TGTGCCAGCAGCGTAAAACAGAACTACAATGAGCAGTTCTTC. Amino acids: CASSVKQNYNEQFF.

This chain connects TRBV29-1 to TRBJ2-3, with 14 nucleotides matching TRBD2. Germline lookup yields CDR1 SQVTM and CDR2 ANQGSEA. The CDR3 loop spans 15 amino acids. With 4 bases clipped from V and 2 bases from J, the junction kept 2 bases outside the gene matches. CDR3 bases: TGCAGCGTTGGGGGACTAGCGGGGGACACAGATACGCAGTATTTT. Protein product: CSVGGLAGDTDTQYF.

In this sample, this clone turned up a few times. V and J are TRBV6-6 and TRBJ2-7; TRBD2 might be the D (5 bases). The germline V gene has CDR1 MNHNY and CDR2 SVGAGI (reference sequence). V dropped 6 bases and J dropped 1 base, with 13 bases sitting between them. This CDR3 has 14 residues. The CDR3, as DNA: TGTGCCAGCAGAACCTCTAGCAGGTCCTACGAGCAGTACTTC. It is translated as CASRTSSRSYEQYF.

The chain carries TRBV30 and TRBJ1-2; D gene unclear. The V end was cut by 0 bases, the J end by 6 bases, with 5 bases between. CDR3 length: 11 amino acids. CDR1 and CDR2 from the germline V gene are GTSNPN and SVGIG (reference sequence). The CDR3: CAWSVLDGYTF. In nucleotides, the CDR3 is TGTGCCTGGAGTGTATTAGATGGCTACACCTTC.

The chain employs TRBV18 and TRBJ1-1; D call uncertain. The CDR3 runs to 12 residues. Trimming removed 6 bases from V and 3 bases from J, with 8 bases in between. In germline, CDR1 is KGHSH, CDR2 LQKENI. The CDR3 nucleotides are TGTGCCAGCTCGCGAGAGGACACTGAAGCTTTCTTT. Its translation: CASSREDTEAFF.

The genes are TRBV5-5 and TRBJ2-5, with D tentatively TRBD2 (6 bases). This CDR3 has 15 amino acids. V lost 2 bases and J lost 3, with 14 bases in between. Looked up from germline, CDR1 is SGHKS and CDR2 is YYEKEE (reference sequence). CDR3 DNA: TGTGCCAGCAGCTTTCCCCCGGGACTGGAAGAGACCCAGTACTTC. It codes for CASSFPPGLEETQYF.